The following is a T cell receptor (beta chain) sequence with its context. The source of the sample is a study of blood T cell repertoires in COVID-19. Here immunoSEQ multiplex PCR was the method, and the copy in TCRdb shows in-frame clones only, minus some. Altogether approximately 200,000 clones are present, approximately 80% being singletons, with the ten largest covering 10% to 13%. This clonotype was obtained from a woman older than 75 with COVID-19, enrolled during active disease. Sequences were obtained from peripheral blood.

CDR3 nucleotides: TGTGCCAGCAGTTTGCTTGGGGGCGGCTCAGATACGCAGTATTTT. Protein product: CASSLLGGGSDTQYF. The chain couples TRBV28 to TRBJ2-3; possible D gene TRBD1, 6 bases. The germline V gene has CDR1 MDHEN and CDR2 SYDVKM. The germline V and J ends were trimmed by 3 bases and 4 bases, with 14 bases remaining between them. The CDR3 has 15 residues.